This T cell receptor (beta chain) was retrieved from a study of T-cell memory formation after mild COVID-19 (dated by TCRdb to about 2021). In terms of the full investigation: Most TCR sequence clusters were specific to one of the two donors. In a couple of donors, T-cell clones that expanded and contracted after mild COVID-19 were followed by sequencing TCRalpha and TCRbeta repertoires longitudinally. The cohort comprised two young, previously healthy adult volunteers, one female and one male.

Broader findings and caveats from the paper: Only a couple of mild cases were covered by the study, and larger cohorts that include severe cases with pre-infection samples were considered necessary. Clones that contracted from day 15 to 85 showed balanced CD4/CD8 phenotypes, whereas a second wave of clones that expanded from day 15 to 37 leaned towards CD4+. Some responding clones were detected in pre-infection memory, suggesting pre-existing cross-reactive memory T cells joined the SARS-CoV-2 response. The second-wave clones that peaked on day 37 were not confirmed to be SARS-CoV-2 specific. Contracting CD4+ clones appeared mostly in the CM and EM memory subsets, whereas CD8+ clones were enriched in EMRA.

Sequencer: Illumina NovaSeq 6000. cDNA libraries for TCRalpha and TCRbeta were prepared by 5'RACE using constant-segment primers, with sample barcodes and unique molecular identifiers added. Trizol reagent was used to extract RNA from every sample. Library amplification was performed in two PCR steps, and a second sample barcode and Illumina TruSeq adapters were introduced in the second step. The libraries were sequenced on an Illumina NovaSeq using 2 x 150 bp paired-end reads. Under the source paper's analysis protocol: Demultiplexing of reads and collapsing into UMI-guided consensus sequences were performed with migec v1.2.7. Using mixcr v2.1.11, UMI consensuses were aligned to TRA and TRB V and J templates and then assembled into clonotypes. Clonotypes were classified as expanded or contracted when called significant by both edgeR and NoisET, with noise models trained on biological replicates. For edgeR calls, a false discovery rate-adjusted p below 0.01 and a log2 fold-change threshold of 1 were applied. As an exploratory analysis of dynamics, PCA with hierarchical clustering was applied to max-normalized trajectories of the 1000 most abundant clonotypes. The CD4 or CD8 phenotype of responding clones was assigned using the separately sequenced CD4+ and CD8+ repertoires. The public reads were run again by TCRdb, first through fastp at Q25 and then through MiXCR, and only productive beta chains were kept. Each CDR3 protein gets just one entry, which takes the most common genes and DNA from the rows behind it. For this entry, the V and J calls and clone size follow TCRdb and not the study's own pipeline. The sample includes 350,000 to 500,000 distinct CDR3 sequences, with 20% observed a single time. The ten largest clones take up 8.4% of the sample.

Taken from cysteine to phenylalanine, the CDR3 has 15 residues. Only the CDR3 region is kept as DNA, spanning 45 bases read in frame from base 1. The trim is 1 base for V and 2 bases for J, with a gap of 10 bases between the germline ends. CDR1 SGHVS and CDR2 FQNEAQ are derived from the germline V gene. Ficoll-Paque density gradient centrifugation was the method used to isolate PBMCs. As regards this clonotype: No cognate antigen has been identified for it. No qualities accompany the bases; no much larger clone lies one base away.

This receptor was obtained from an adult woman who had mild COVID-19 (a few samples of this study predate the infection). The sample titles of this study are shuffled in the database, so cell type and time point are left out; the donor was told from shared clones. The chain is made from TRBV7-8 and TRBJ2-3, and the D gene may be TRBD2, 5 bases matching. Specimen: PBMCs or a T cell subset sorted from them (not recorded which). The CDR3: CASSLVGGLTDTQYF. The nucleotides are TGTGCCAGCAGCTTAGTTGGCGGGCTCACAGATACGCAGTATTTT.